This entry features one T cell receptor (beta chain) sequence. This record comes from a study of tumor-infiltrating lymphocytes in oesophageal squamous cell carcinoma. The CDR3 loop spans 14 amino acids. Trimming took 5 bases from V and 3 from J; bases not matched to a gene: 3. Each CDR3 protein gets one entry after TCRdb re-called the PCR reads with MiXCR. Found here are some 10,000 distinct CDR3 sequences, around 58% of them singletons; the top ten hold about a third. The chain joins TRBV12-3 or TRBV12-4 to TRBJ2-1; the match to TRBD1 covers 8 bases. The origin of this receptor is a male donor with esophageal squamous cell carcinoma. Sequenced material: esophageal tumor tissue. The CDR3 region has the DNA TGTGCCAGCAGTCCGGGACAGGACTACAATGAGCAGTTCTTC. Protein product: CASSPGQDYNEQFF.